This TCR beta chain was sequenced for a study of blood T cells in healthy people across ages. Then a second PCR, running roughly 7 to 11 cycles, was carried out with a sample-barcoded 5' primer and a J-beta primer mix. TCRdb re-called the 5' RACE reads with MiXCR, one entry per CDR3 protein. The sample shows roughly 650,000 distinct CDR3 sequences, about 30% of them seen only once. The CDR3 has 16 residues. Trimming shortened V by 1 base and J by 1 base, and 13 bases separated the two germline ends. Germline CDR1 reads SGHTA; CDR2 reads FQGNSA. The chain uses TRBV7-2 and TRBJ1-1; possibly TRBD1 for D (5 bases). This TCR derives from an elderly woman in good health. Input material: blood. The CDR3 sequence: CASSLGTGGGNTEAFF. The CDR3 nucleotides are TGTGCCAGCAGCTTAGGCACGGGGGGAGGGAACACTGAAGCTTTCTTT.